This TCR beta chain was retrieved from a study of blood T cell repertoires in COVID-19. Across the whole study: COVID-19 samples collected from the United States, Italy and Spain covered acute and convalescent phases. From T cells, B-cell-depleted T cells, or PBMCs came the material, which was cDNA or gDNA.

Study processing details: Reference gene primers were amplified, and this amplification served to estimate nucleated cell counts. The protocol was immunoSEQ multiplex PCR, while the TCRdb copy is restricted to in-frame clones and leaves out a portion. For V, J and clone size, that table is used; D and trimming come from the DNA. The sample has 250,000 to 350,000 clones; roughly 89% are singletons. CDR3 size: 15 residues. V was pared by 3 bases and J by 0 bases, with 6 bases between. Per germline, CDR1 SGHTA and CDR2 FQGTGA. The sequencing input was peripheral blood. This TCR derives from a woman in her 40s who had recovered from COVID-19. This rearrangement joins TRBV7-3 to TRBJ2-6; D not resolved. The CDR3 DNA is TGTGCCAGCAGCTTGGAGATCTCTGGGGCCAACGTCCTGACTTTC. This gives the protein CASSLEISGANVLTF.